This T cell receptor (beta chain) was recorded in a study of blood T cell repertoires in COVID-19. Overall study: From the United States, Italy and Spain came samples of acute and convalescent COVID-19. From T cells, B-cell-depleted T cells, or PBMCs came the material, which was cDNA or gDNA.

In the study's own analysis: Nucleated cell number was recorded as an estimate derived from reference gene primer amplification. Profiled with immunoSEQ multiplex PCR; TCRdb holds only in-frame clones, not every one. Clone size and the V and J calls come from that table; the DNA yielded D and trimming. The sample shows 75,000 to 90,000 clones, approximately 78% of them seen only once. Those enrolled in Seattle joined during active infection and were followed longitudinally afterward. Trimming at V came to 4 bases and at J to 7 bases, leaving 14 bases not matched to a gene. CDR3 length equals 17 residues. Per the germline V gene, CDR1 is LGHDT and CDR2 is YNNKEL (reference sequence).

The specimen sequenced was peripheral blood. This chain uses TRBV3-1 (or the pseudogene TRBV3-2) with TRBJ2-3; TRBD2 aligns across 10 bases. This receptor was obtained from a man in his sixties with COVID-19, enrolled during active disease. In DNA form, the CDR3 reads TGTGCCAGCAGCCCCAAGCAGGGACTAGCGCTACAGTATACGCAGTATTTT. Its protein product is CASSPKQGLALQYTQYF.